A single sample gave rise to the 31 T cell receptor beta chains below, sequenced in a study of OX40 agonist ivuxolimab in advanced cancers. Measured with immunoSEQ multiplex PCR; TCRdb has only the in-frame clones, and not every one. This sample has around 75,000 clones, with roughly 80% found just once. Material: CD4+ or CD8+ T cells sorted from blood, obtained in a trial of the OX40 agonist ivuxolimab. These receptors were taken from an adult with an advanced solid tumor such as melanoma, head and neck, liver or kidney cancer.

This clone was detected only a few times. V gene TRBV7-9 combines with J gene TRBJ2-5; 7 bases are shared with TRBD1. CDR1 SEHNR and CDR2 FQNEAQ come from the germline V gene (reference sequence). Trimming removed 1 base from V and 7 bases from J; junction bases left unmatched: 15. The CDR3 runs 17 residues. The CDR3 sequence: CASSLVVGTAYGVTQYF. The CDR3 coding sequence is TGTGCCAGCAGCTTAGTTGTTGGGACAGCCTATGGGGTGACCCAGTACTTC.

The CDR3 protein is CASSLAAGQETQYF. Here the CDR3 DNA reads TGCGCCAGCAGCTTGGCGGCAGGACAAGAGACCCAGTACTTC. V and J are TRBV5-1 and TRBJ2-5, with D uncertain. The CDR3 is 14 amino acids. Per the germline V gene, CDR1 is SGHRS and CDR2 is YFSETQ. The ends were cut back, 0 bases at V and 2 bases at J, with 8 bases in the middle.

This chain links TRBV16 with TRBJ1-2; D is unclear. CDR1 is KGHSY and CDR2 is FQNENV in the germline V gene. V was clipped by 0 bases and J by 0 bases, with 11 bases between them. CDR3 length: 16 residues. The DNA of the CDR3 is TGTGCCAGCAGCCAATCTGCCTCTATAACTAACTATGGCTACACCTTC. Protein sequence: CASSQSASITNYGYTF.

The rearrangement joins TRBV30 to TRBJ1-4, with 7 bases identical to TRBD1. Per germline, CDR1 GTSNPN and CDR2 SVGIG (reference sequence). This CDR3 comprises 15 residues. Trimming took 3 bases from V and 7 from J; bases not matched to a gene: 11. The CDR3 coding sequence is TGTGCCTGGAGGGTACAGGGGTGGCGGGGTGAAAAACTGTTTTTT. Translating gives CAWRVQGWRGEKLFF.

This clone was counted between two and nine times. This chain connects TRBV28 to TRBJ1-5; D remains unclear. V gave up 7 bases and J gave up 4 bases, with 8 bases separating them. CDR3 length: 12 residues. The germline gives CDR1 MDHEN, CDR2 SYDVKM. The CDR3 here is CASTRNNQPQHF. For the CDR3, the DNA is TGTGCCAGCACTAGAAATAATCAGCCCCAGCATTTT.

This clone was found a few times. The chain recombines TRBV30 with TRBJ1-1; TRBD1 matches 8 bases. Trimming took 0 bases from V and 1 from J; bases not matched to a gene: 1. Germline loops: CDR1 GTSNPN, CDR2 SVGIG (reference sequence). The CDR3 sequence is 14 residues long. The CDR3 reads CAWSVGTGNTEAFF. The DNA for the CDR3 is TGTGCCTGGAGTGTAGGGACAGGGAACACTGAAGCTTTCTTT.

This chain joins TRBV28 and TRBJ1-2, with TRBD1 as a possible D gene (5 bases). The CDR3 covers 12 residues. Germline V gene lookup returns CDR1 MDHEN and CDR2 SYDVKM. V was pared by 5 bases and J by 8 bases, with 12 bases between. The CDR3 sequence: CASSRQGVGYTF. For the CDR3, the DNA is TGTGCCAGCAGTCGCCAGGGTGTGGGCTACACCTTC.

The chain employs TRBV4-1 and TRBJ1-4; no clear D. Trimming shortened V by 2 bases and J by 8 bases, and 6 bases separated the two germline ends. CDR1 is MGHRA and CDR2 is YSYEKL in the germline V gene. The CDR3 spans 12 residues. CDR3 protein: CASSQIREKLFF. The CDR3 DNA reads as TGCGCCAGCAGCCAAATTCGGGAAAAACTGTTTTTT.

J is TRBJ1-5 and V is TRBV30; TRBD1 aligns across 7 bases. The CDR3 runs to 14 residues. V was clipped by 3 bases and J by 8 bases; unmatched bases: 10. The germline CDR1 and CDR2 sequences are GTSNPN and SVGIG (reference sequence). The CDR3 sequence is CAWSGTALREPQHF. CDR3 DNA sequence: TGTGCCTGGAGCGGGACAGCGCTTAGGGAGCCCCAGCATTTT. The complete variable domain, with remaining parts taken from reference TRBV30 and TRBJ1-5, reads SQTIHQWPATLVQPVGSPLSLECTVEGTSNPNLYWYRQAAGRGLQLLFYSVGIGQISSEVPQNLSASRPQDRQFILSSKKLLLSDSGFYLCAWSGTALREPQHFGDGTRLSIL.

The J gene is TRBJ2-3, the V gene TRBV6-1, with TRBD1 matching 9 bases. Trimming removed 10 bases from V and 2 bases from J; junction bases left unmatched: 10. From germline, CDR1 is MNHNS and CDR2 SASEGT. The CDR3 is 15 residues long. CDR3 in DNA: TGTGCCACCAGGGTCGGGACAGGGAACACAGATACGCAGTATTTT. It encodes CATRVGTGNTDTQYF.

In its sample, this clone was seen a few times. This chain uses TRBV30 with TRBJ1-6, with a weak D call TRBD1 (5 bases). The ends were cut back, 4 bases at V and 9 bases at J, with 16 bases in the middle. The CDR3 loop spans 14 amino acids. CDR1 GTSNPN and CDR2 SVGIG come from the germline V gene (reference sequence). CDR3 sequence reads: CAWKGQTGGSPLHF. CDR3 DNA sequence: TGTGCCTGGAAAGGACAAACTGGGGGTTCACCCCTCCACTTT.

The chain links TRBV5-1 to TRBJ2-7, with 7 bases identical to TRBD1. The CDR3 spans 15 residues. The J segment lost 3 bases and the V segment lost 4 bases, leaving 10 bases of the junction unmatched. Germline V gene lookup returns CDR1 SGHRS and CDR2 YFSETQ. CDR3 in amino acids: CASSRTTGPGYEQYF. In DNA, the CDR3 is TGCGCCAGCAGCCGGACGACAGGGCCGGGCTACGAGCAGTACTTC.

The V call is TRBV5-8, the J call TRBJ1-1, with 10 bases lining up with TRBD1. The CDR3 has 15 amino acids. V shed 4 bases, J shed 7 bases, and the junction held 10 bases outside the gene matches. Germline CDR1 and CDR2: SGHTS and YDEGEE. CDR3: CASSPRGTGELEAFF. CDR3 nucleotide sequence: TGTGCCAGCAGCCCAAGGGGGACAGGGGAACTTGAAGCTTTCTTT.

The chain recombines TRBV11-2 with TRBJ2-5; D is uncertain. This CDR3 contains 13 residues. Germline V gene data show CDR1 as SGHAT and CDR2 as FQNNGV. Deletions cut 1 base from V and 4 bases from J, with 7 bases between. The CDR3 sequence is CASSLGGVETQYF. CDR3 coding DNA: TGTGCCAGCAGCTTAGGAGGAGTAGAGACCCAGTACTTC.

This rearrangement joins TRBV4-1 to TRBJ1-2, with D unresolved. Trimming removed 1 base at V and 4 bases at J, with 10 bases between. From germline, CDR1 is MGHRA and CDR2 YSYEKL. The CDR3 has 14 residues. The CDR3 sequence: CASSQGGGPYGYTF. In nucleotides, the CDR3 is TGCGCCAGCAGCCAAGGCGGCGGACCCTATGGCTACACCTTC.

The CDR3 DNA sequence: TGTGCCTGGAGCTCGGGGGGGCATGAGCAGTACTTC. It is translated as CAWSSGGHEQYF. This sequence joins TRBV30 and TRBJ2-7; 8 bases match TRBD2. Trimming took 3 bases from V and 7 from J; bases not matched to a gene: 5. Germline V gene sequence: CDR1 GTSNPN, CDR2 SVGIG (reference sequence). This CDR3 is 12 amino acids long.

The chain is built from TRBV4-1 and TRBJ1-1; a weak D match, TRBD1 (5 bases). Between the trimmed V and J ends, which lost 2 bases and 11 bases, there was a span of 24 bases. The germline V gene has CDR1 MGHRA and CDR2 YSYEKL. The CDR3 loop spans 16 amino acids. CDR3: CASSQWGSSSRAEAFF. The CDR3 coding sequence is TGCGCCAGCAGCCAATGGGGTAGTTCTAGCAGGGCCGAGGCTTTCTTT.

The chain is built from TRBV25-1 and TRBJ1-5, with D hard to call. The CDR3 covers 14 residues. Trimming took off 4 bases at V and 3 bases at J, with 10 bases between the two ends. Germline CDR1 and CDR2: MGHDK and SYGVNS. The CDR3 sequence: CASSALGPNQPQHF. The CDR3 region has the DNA TGTGCCAGCAGTGCCCTCGGACCCAATCAGCCCCAGCATTTT.

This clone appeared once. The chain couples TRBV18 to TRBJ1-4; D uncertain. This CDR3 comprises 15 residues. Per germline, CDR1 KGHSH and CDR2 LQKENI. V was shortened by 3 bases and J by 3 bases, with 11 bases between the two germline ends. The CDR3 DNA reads TGTGCCAGCTCACCGGCAGCGGCGGCTAATGAAAAACTGTTTTTT. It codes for CASSPAAAANEKLFF.

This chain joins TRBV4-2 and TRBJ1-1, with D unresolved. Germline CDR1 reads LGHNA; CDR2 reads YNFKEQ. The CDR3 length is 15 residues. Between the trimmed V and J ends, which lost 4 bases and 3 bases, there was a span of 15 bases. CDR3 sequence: CASSRLDGGDTEAFF. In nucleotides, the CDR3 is TGTGCCAGCAGCCGACTGGACGGTGGGGACACTGAAGCTTTCTTT.

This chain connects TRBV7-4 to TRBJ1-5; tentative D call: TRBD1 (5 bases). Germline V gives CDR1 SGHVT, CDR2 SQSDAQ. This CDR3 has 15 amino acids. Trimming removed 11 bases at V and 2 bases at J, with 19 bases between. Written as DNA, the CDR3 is TGTGCCGTCAATAGAGGGGATTGTGGCAATCAGCCCCAGCATTTT. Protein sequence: CAVNRGDCGNQPQHF.

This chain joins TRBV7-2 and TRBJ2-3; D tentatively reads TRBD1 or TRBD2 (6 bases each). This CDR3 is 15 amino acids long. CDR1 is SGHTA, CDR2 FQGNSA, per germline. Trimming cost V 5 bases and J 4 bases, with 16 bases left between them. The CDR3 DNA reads TGTGCCAGCAGCCCATGGGGGGCGGTGGCAGATACGCAGTATTTT. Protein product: CASSPWGAVADTQYF.

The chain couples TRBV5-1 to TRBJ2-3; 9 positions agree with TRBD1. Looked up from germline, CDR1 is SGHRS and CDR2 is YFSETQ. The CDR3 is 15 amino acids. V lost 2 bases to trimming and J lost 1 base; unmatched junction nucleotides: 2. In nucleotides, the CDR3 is TGCGCCAGCAGCTTCGGGGACAGGGGCACAGATACGCAGTATTTT. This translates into CASSFGDRGTDTQYF.

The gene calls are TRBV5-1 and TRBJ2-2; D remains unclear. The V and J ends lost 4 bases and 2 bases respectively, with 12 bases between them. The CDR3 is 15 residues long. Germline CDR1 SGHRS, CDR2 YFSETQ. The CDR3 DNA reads TGCGCCAGCAGCCCTACTTCTGGTAACACCGGGGAGCTGTTTTTT. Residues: CASSPTSGNTGELFF.

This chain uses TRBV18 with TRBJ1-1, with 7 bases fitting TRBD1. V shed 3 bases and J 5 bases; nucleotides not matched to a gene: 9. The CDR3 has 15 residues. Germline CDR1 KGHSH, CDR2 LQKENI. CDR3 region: CASSPLRDSSTEAFF. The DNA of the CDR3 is TGTGCCAGCTCACCCCTTCGGGACAGTTCGACTGAAGCTTTCTTT.

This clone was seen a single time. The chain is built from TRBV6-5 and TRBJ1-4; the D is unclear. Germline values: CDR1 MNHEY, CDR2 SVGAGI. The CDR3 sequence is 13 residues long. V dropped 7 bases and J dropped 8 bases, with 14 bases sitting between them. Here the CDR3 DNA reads TGTGCCAGCACGTCCAGAGGGCGCGAAAAACTGTTTTTT. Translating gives CASTSRGREKLFF.

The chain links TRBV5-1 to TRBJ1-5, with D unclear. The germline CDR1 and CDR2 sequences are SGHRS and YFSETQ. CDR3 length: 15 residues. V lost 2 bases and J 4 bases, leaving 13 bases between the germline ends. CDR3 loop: CASSFDGYLNQPQHF. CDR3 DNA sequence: TGCGCCAGCAGCTTTGACGGCTATCTAAATCAGCCCCAGCATTTT.

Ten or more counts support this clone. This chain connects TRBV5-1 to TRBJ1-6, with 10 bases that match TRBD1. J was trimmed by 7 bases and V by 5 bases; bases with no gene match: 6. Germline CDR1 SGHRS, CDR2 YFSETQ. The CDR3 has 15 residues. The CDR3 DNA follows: TGCGCCAGCAGGGGACAGGGGAGTTTCAATTCACCCCTCCACTTT. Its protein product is CASRGQGSFNSPLHF.

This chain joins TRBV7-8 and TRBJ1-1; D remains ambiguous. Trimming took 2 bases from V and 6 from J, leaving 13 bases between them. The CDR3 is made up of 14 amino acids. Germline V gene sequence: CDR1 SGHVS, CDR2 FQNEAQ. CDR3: CASSLSWGTAEAFF. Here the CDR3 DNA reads TGTGCCAGCAGCTTATCCTGGGGTACGGCTGAAGCTTTCTTT.

CDR3 in amino acids: CASSDIRGNTIYF. The CDR3, as DNA: TGTGCCAGCAGTGATATCCGGGGAAACACCATATATTTT. The chain is built from TRBV6-1 and TRBJ1-3; unclear D gene. Germline values: CDR1 MNHNS, CDR2 SASEGT. The germline V and J ends were trimmed by 3 bases and 4 bases, with 7 bases remaining between them. This CDR3 region has 13 residues.

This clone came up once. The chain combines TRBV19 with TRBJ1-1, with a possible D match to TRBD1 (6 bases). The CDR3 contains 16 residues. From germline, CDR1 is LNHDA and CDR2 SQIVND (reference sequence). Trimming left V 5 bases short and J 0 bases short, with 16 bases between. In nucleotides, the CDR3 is TGTGCCAGTAGTCCCCACGGGGGCGAGTTGAACACTGAAGCTTTCTTT. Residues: CASSPHGGELNTEAFF.